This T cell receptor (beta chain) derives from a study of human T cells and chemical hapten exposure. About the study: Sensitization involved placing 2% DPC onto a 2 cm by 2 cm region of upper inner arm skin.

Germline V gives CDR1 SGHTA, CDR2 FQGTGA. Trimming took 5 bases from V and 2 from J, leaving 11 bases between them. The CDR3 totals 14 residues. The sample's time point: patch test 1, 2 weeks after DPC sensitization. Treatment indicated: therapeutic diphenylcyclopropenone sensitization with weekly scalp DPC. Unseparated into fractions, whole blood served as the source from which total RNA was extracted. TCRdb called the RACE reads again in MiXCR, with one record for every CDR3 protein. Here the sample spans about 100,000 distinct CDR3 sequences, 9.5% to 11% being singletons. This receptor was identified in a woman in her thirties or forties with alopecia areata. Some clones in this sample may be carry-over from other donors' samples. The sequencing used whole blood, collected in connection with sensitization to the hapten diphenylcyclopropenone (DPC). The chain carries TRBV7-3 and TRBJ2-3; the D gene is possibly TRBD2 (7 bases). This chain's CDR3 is CASSSRGATDTQYF. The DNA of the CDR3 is TGTGCCAGCAGCAGCCGGGGGGCCACAGATACGCAGTATTTT.